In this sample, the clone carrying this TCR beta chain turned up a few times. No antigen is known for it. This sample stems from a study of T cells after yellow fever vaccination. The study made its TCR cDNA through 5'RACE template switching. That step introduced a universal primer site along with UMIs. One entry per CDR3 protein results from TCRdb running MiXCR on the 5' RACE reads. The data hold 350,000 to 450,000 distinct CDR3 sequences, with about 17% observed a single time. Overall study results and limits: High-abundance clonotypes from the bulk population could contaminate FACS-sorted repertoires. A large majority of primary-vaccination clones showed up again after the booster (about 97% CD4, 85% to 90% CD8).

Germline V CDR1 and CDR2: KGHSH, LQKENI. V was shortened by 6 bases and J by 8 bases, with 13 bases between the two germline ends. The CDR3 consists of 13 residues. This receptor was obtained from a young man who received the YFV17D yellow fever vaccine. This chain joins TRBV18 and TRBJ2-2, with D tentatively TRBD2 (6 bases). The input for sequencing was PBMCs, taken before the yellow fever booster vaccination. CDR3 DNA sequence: TGTGCCAGCTCCCGACTAGTCGCTGGGGAGCTGTTTTTT. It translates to CASSRLVAGELFF.